Below are 3 T cell receptor beta chains sequenced from a single sample in a study of shared clonotypes between healthy human individuals. Clones were read by immunoSEQ multiplex PCR, and TCRdb kept only the in-frame ones, dropping some. The sample holds some 660,000 clones, 55% to 85% seen once. The source material was memory CD4+ T cells sorted from blood. Indicated subset: CD45RA-negative fraction. These receptors all come from a woman younger than 45 in good health.

This chain uses TRBV19 with TRBJ2-1, with TRBD1 identical over 11 bases. The germline CDR1 and CDR2 sequences are LNHDA and SQIVND (reference sequence). Trimming cost V 1 base and J 3 bases; bases outside gene matches: 5. CDR3 size: 17 residues. Here the CDR3 reads CASSIGLGTGGYNEQFF. The CDR3 DNA follows: TGTGCCAGTAGTATAGGATTAGGGACAGGGGGCTACAATGAGCAGTTCTTC.

This sequence joins TRBV9 and TRBJ2-7; no reliable D call. CDR1 and CDR2 (germline): SGDLS, YYNGEE. This CDR3 region has 17 residues. Trimming removed 3 bases from V and 2 bases from J, with 21 bases in between. CDR3 residues: CASSAAVNQGLAYEQYF. CDR3 coding DNA: TGTGCCAGCAGCGCCGCCGTGAATCAAGGATTGGCCTACGAGCAGTACTTC. The full variable domain, its missing parts supplied by reference TRBV9 and TRBJ2-7, is DSGVTQTPKHLITATGQRVTLRCSPRSGDLSVYWYQQSLDQGLQFLIQYYNGEERAKGNILERFSAQQFPDLHSELNLSSLELGDSALYFCASSAAVNQGLAYEQYFGPGTRLTVT.

This clone was detected only a few times. Within the sample, other DNA sequences also encode this same CDR3. The genes are TRBV11-2 and TRBJ2-7, with D possibly matching TRBD2 (5 bases). Germline V lookup: CDR1 SGHAT, CDR2 FQNNGV. V dropped 5 bases and J dropped 0 bases, with 11 bases sitting between them. This CDR3 contains 14 residues. The CDR3 nucleotides are TGTGCCAGCAGCCCTCAGAGGGACTCCTACGAGCAGTACTTC. Translated: CASSPQRDSYEQYF.